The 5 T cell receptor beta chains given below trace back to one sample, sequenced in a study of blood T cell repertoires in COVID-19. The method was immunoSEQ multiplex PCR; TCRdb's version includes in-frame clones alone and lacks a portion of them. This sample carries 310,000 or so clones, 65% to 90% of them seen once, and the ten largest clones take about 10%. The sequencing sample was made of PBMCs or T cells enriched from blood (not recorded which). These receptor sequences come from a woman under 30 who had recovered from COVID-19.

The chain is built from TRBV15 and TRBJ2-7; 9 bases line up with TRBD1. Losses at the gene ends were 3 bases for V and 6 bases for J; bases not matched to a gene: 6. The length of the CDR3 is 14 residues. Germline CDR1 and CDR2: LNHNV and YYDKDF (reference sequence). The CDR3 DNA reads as TGTGCCACCAGCAGGCCGGGACAGGGTCGCGAGCAGTACTTC. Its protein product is CATSRPGQGREQYF.

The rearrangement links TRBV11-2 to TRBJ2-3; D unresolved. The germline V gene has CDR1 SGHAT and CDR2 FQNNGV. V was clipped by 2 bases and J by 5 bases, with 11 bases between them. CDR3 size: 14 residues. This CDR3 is CASSLNPVRDTQYF. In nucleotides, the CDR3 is TGTGCCAGCAGCTTAAACCCCGTCAGAGATACGCAGTATTTT.

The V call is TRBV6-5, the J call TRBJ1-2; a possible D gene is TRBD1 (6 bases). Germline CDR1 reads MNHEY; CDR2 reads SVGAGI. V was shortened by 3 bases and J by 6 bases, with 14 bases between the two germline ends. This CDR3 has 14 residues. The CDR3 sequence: CASSYRQGYDGYTF. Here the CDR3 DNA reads TGTGCCAGCAGTTATCGGCAGGGGTATGATGGCTACACCTTC.

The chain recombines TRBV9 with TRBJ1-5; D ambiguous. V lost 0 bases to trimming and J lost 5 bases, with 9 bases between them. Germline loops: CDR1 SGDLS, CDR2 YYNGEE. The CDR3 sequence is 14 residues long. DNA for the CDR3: TGTGCCAGCAGCGTAGGAGGGCAGGATCAGCCCCAGCATTTT. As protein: CASSVGGQDQPQHF.

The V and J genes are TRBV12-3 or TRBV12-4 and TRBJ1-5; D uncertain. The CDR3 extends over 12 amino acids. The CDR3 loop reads CAICLDSQPQHF. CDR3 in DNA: TGTGCGATTTGCCTTGATAGTCAGCCCCAGCATTTT.